Below, 20 T cell receptor beta chains from the same sample are listed, as sequenced in a study of T-cell reconstitution after alpha-beta-depleted transplantation in children. Unique molecular identifiers were used in preparing the TCRbeta library. Each CDR3 protein gets one entry after TCRdb re-called the PCR reads with MiXCR. Here the sample spans over 150,000 distinct CDR3 sequences, 11% being singletons. The material was PBMCs, obtained before TCRalphabeta/CD19-depleted stem cell transplant. Source of these receptors: a boy aged 2 to 10 with acute myeloid leukemia, due to receive a stem cell transplant.

At least ten counts were recorded for this clonotype. The chain carries TRBV18 and TRBJ2-3; a possible D gene is TRBD1 (6 bases). This CDR3 is 12 amino acids long. V was trimmed by 8 bases and J by 8 bases, leaving 14 bases between them. Germline lookup yields CDR1 KGHSH and CDR2 LQKENI. The CDR3 is CASTSQGPTQYF. CDR3 DNA sequence: TGTGCCAGCACCTCGCAGGGGCCTACGCAGTATTTT. Based on the CDR3 plus reference TRBV18 and TRBJ2-3, the full variable domain is NAGVMQNPRHLVRRRGQEARLRCSPMKGHSHVYWYRQLPEEGLKFMVYLQKENIIDESGMPKERFSAEFPKEGPSILRIQQVVRGDSAAYFCASTSQGPTQYFGPGTRLTVL.

This clonotype was found many times. The gene calls are TRBV3-1 and TRBJ1-1; perhaps TRBD1 as D (6 bases). Per the germline V gene, CDR1 is LGHDT and CDR2 is YNNKEL (reference sequence). Trimming removed 3 bases at V and 5 bases at J, with 13 bases between. This CDR3 has 14 amino acids. The CDR3 DNA follows: TGTGCCAGCAGCCACTTTGGGGGCAAGACTGAAGCTTTCTTT. Translated, it gives CASSHFGGKTEAFF.

By its share, this clonotype is medium-sized (0.01 to 0.1%). The chain links TRBV7-2 to TRBJ1-2; a possible D gene is TRBD1 (6 bases). V was cut by 4 bases and J by 8 bases, with 23 bases left in between. This CDR3 spans 16 amino acids. Per germline, CDR1 SGHTA and CDR2 FQGNSA. The CDR3 region is CASSSKGGGVQGGYTF. The CDR3 region has the DNA TGTGCCAGCAGCTCAAAGGGGGGGGGCGTTCAAGGAGGCTACACCTTC.

This clonotype was observed many times. V usage is TRBV5-1 and J usage is TRBJ1-4, with D tentatively TRBD1 (5 bases). The germline CDR1 and CDR2 sequences are SGHRS and YFSETQ. V was shortened by 1 base and J by 3 bases, with 13 bases between the two germline ends. This CDR3 is 16 amino acids long. The CDR3 DNA sequence: TGCGCCAGCAGCTTGACCGCAGGGCTTTCTAATGAAAAACTGTTTTTT. Translating gives CASSLTAGLSNEKLFF.

This clonotype was observed many times. The chain combines TRBV12-3 or TRBV12-4 with TRBJ2-1; 7 bases fit TRBD2. This CDR3 is 14 amino acids long. V was clipped by 4 bases and J by 5 bases; unmatched bases: 5. The CDR3 bases are TGTGCCAGCAGTTCACTCGGACTAGACAATGAGCAGTTCTTC. This sequence encodes CASSSLGLDNEQFF.

This clonotype was seen ten or more times. The chain has TRBV12-3 or TRBV12-4 and TRBJ2-7; D gene unclear. The CDR3 is 14 residues long. V was clipped by 2 bases and J by 4 bases, with 12 bases between them. CDR3 region: CASSLNLGGYEQYF. CDR3 in DNA: TGTGCCAGCAGTTTAAATTTGGGCGGATACGAGCAGTACTTC.

There are many counts of this clonotype. The chain joins TRBV11-2 to TRBJ2-7; D is possibly TRBD1 (6 bases). The germline V and J ends were trimmed by 5 bases and 5 bases, with 19 bases remaining between them. Germline CDR1 and CDR2: SGHAT and FQNNGV. The CDR3 contains 15 residues. DNA for the CDR3: TGTGCCAGCAGCGTGCATGTAGCCGCAGGGGACGAGCAGTACTTC. Its protein product is CASSVHVAAGDEQYF.

This clonotype appeared many times. The V gene is TRBV12-3 or TRBV12-4, the J gene TRBJ2-1; no clear D. V lost 6 bases and J 0 bases, leaving 6 bases between the germline ends. The CDR3 totals 13 residues. The CDR3 sequence: CASRGISYNEQFF. CDR3 sequence (DNA): TGTGCCAGCAGGGGCATCTCCTACAATGAGCAGTTCTTC.

This clonotype was seen repeatedly, ten times or more. V usage is TRBV20-1 and J usage is TRBJ2-1, with TRBD1 matching 8 bases. The length of the CDR3 is 13 residues. Germline V gives CDR1 DFQATT, CDR2 SNEGSKA (reference sequence). The trim removed 5 bases at V and 5 bases at J, leaving 5 bases unmatched. This chain's CDR3 is CSARTGIDNEQFF. In DNA form, the CDR3 reads TGCAGTGCTCGGACAGGGATCGACAATGAGCAGTTCTTC.

The V and J genes are TRBV5-1 and TRBJ2-7, with a weak D call TRBD2 (5 bases). CDR3 length equals 15 residues. V gave up 0 bases and J gave up 2 bases, with 12 bases separating them. Germline CDR1 and CDR2: SGHRS and YFSETQ. The CDR3: CASSLVGAETYEQYF. The CDR3 DNA reads as TGCGCCAGCAGCTTGGTTGGAGCGGAAACCTACGAGCAGTACTTC.

This clonotype was seen repeatedly, ten times or more. The J gene is TRBJ2-3, the V gene TRBV9; 12 bases agree with TRBD2. V trimming: 3 bases; J trimming: 0 bases; junction bases outside the gene matches: 2. Germline CDR1 reads SGDLS; CDR2 reads YYNGEE. The CDR3 spans 16 residues. The CDR3 reads CASSASGGASTDTQYF. DNA for the CDR3: TGTGCCAGCAGCGCTAGCGGGGGGGCTAGCACAGATACGCAGTATTTT.

This clonotype was observed at least ten times. The V gene is TRBV27, the J gene TRBJ2-2; unclear D gene. Trimming took 3 bases from V and 7 from J, leaving 12 bases between them. Germline CDR1 reads MNHEY; CDR2 reads SMNVEV (reference sequence). The CDR3 consists of 14 residues. The CDR3 DNA is TGTGCCAGCAGTTTTAACAGTGGTATCGGGGAGCTGTTTTTT. This encodes CASSFNSGIGELFF.

This clonotype has a count of ten or more. The gene calls are TRBV12-3 or TRBV12-4 and TRBJ2-3; TRBD2 agrees at 7 bases. V was clipped by 3 bases and J by 0 bases; unmatched bases: 3. The CDR3 has 15 amino acids. CDR3 DNA sequence: TGTGCCAGCAGTTTTCAGCGGGGAAGCACAGATACGCAGTATTTT. It translates to CASSFQRGSTDTQYF.

This clonotype was counted many times. The chain is built from TRBV27 and TRBJ2-2, with 13 bases lining up with TRBD2. The J segment lost 4 bases and the V segment lost 3 bases, leaving 8 bases of the junction unmatched. The CDR3 runs to 18 residues. In germline, CDR1 is MNHEY, CDR2 SMNVEV (reference sequence). CDR3 sequence reads: CASSLRGTSGTVTGELFF. CDR3 DNA: TGTGCCAGCAGTTTGCGGGGGACTAGCGGGACGGTCACCGGGGAGCTGTTTTTT.

This clonotype was recorded at least ten times. This chain links TRBV5-5 with TRBJ1-1; 9 bases are a match to TRBD1. The length of the CDR3 is 18 residues. Germline lookup yields CDR1 SGHKS and CDR2 YYEKEE (reference sequence). V shed 2 bases, J shed 5 bases, and the junction held 16 bases outside the gene matches. In DNA, the CDR3 is TGTGCCAGCAGCTTAGACAGGGGGGACCTAGGGATTTGGACTGAAGCTTTCTTT. Translated: CASSLDRGDLGIWTEAFF.

This clonotype showed up many times. V usage is TRBV12-3 or TRBV12-4 and J usage is TRBJ2-1, with D possibly being TRBD2 (5 bases). The V and J ends lost 7 bases and 3 bases respectively, with 13 bases between them. CDR3 length: 14 amino acids. The CDR3 region is CASKSPRGYNEQFF. For the CDR3, the DNA is TGTGCCAGCAAATCTCCACGGGGCTACAATGAGCAGTTCTTC.

Regarding this clonotype: This may come from a read error, since a much larger clone is one base off. The chain links TRBV2 to TRBJ2-1, with 11 bases fitting TRBD2. V lost 4 bases to trimming and J lost 8 bases; unmatched junction nucleotides: 10. Germline V CDR1 and CDR2: SNHLY, FYNNEI. The CDR3 loop spans 16 amino acids. CDR3 amino acids: CASSGLTSGGFYEQFF. CDR3 DNA: TGTGCCAGCAGTGGCCTAACTAGCGGGGGTTTCTATGAGCAGTTCTTC.

This clonotype was counted many times. V and J are TRBV4-1 and TRBJ1-2; 8 nucleotides match TRBD1. CDR1 MGHRA and CDR2 YSYEKL come from the germline V gene. V shed 5 bases and J 4 bases; nucleotides not matched to a gene: 6. The CDR3 has 14 residues. CDR3 amino acids: CASSSRDRTYGYTF. The CDR3 DNA follows: TGCGCCAGCAGCTCTCGGGACAGGACCTATGGCTACACCTTC.

Details on this clonotype: A much larger clone lies one base from this, so it may be a read error. V usage is TRBV6-1 and J usage is TRBJ2-1; D not resolved. CDR1 and CDR2 (germline): MNHNS, SASEGT. This CDR3 has 13 amino acids. CDR3: CASNELWGNEQFF. CDR3 DNA: TGTGCCAGCAATGAATTGTGGGGAAATGAGCAGTTCTTC.

This clonotype was detected many times. J is TRBJ2-6 and V is TRBV28; TRBD2 might be the D (5 bases). This CDR3 has 15 amino acids. CDR1 and CDR2 from the germline V gene are MDHEN and SYDVKM. With 6 bases removed from V and 2 bases from J, the gap between germline ends came to 11 bases. The chain's CDR3 is CASSNGVAGANVLTF. The CDR3 nucleotides read TGTGCCAGCAGCAACGGGGTGGCTGGGGCCAACGTCCTGACTTTC.